The rows below give T cell receptor beta chains drawn from one sample of a study of technical replicates of blood from several donors. Profiling relied on immunoSEQ multiplex PCR, and the TCRdb table lists in-frame clones only, not all of them. The table includes about 80,000 clones, roughly 94% detected once. Sequencing was done on a sample of T cells isolated from PBMCs. The receptors were gathered from a human donor in good health. Each CDR3 is given with its conserved first and last residue. The D gene is left open where the match is weak. Clone size appears in some rows only: once, few, many, or a class for an expanded clone.

V	D	size	J	length	CDR3	DNA
TRBV6-6	-	-	TRBJ2-2	11	CASTLTGELFF	TGTGCCAGCACCCTCACCGGGGAGCTGTTTTTT
TRBV11-3	TRBD2	-	TRBJ2-3	15	CASSGRGSGTDTQYF	TGTGCCAGCAGCGGACGCGGGAGCGGCACAGATACGCAGTATTTT
TRBV30	TRBD1	-	TRBJ1-2	14	CAWTDRGPNYGYTF	TGTGCCTGGACCGACAGGGGGCCTAACTATGGCTACACCTTC
TRBV7-9	TRBD1	once	TRBJ2-1	15	CASSLRPGQQNEQFF	TGTGCCAGCAGCCTCAGACCGGGACAGCAGAATGAGCAGTTCTTC
TRBV7-9	-	-	TRBJ1-1	12	CASSRQSTEAFF	TGTGCCAGCAGCAGACAGTCCACTGAAGCTTTCTTT
TRBV4-3	-	-	TRBJ2-7	13	CASSQVDSYEQYF	TGCGCCAGCAGCCAAGTTGATAGCTACGAGCAGTACTTC
TRBV29-1	-	-	TRBJ2-5	11	CSVYGGSTQYF	TGCAGCGTTTATGGCGGCTCGACCCAGTACTTC
TRBV4-2	TRBD2	-	TRBJ2-7	16	CASSQETSGSSYEQYF	TGTGCCAGCAGCCAAGAAACTAGCGGGAGTTCTTACGAGCAGTACTTC
TRBV19	TRBD2	-	TRBJ2-7	14	CASSMGAGRPEQYF	TGTGCCAGTAGTATGGGAGCGGGAAGACCTGAGCAGTACTTC
TRBV9	-	-	TRBJ1-1	13	CASSVGGDTEAFF	TGTGCCAGCAGCGTGGGGGGGGACACTGAAGCTTTCTTT
TRBV5-4	-	-	TRBJ2-7	14	CASSLGFGGYEQYF	TGTGCCAGCAGCTTGGGTTTTGGAGGCTACGAGCAGTACTTC
TRBV28	TRBD1	-	TRBJ1-2	14	CASTRIGQGFGYTF	TGTGCCAGCACTCGTATAGGACAGGGATTTGGCTACACCTTC
TRBV7-3	TRBD1	-	TRBJ1-5	15	CASSATGARGQPQHF	TGTGCCAGCAGCGCGACAGGGGCGCGGGGTCAGCCCCAGCATTTT
TRBV7-8	-	-	TRBJ2-3	13	CASSLATGAGKYF	TGTGCCAGCAGCTTAGCAACGGGAGCTGGAAAGTATTTT
TRBV7-9	-	-	TRBJ2-1	14	CASSLGGVRNEQFF	TGTGCCAGCAGCTTAGGGGGGGTCAGGAATGAGCAGTTCTTC
TRBV4-3	TRBD1	-	TRBJ1-2	13	CASSVQGNYGYTF	TGCGCCAGCAGCGTACAGGGGAACTATGGCTACACCTTC
TRBV11-2	-	-	TRBJ2-3	15	CASSLDRRGTDTQYF	TGTGCCAGCAGCTTAGATCGTAGAGGGACAGATACGCAGTATTTT
TRBV18	-	-	TRBJ1-3	14	CASHRSSSGNTIYF	TGTGCCAGTCACAGGTCGAGCTCTGGAAACACCATATATTTT
TRBV9	TRBD2	-	TRBJ2-7	17	CASSPGTSGRNYYEQYF	TGTGCCAGCAGCCCTGGGACTAGCGGGAGGAATTATTACGAGCAGTACTTC
TRBV27	-	-	TRBJ2-3	13	CASRPQGTDTQYF	TGTGCCAGCAGGCCACAGGGCACAGATACGCAGTATTTT
TRBV5-1	TRBD1	-	TRBJ2-5	16	CASSGSGGLGQETQYF	TGCGCCAGCAGCGGCTCAGGGGGCCTGGGGCAAGAGACCCAGTACTTC
TRBV10-3	-	-	TRBJ2-7	18	CAISESSRTARVSYEQYF	TGTGCCATCAGTGAGTCTTCTAGGACAGCTAGAGTCTCCTACGAGCAGTACTTC
TRBV18	-	few	TRBJ2-1	11	CASSPATEQFF	TGTGCCAGCTCACCGGCAACTGAGCAGTTCTTC
TRBV30	TRBD1	-	TRBJ2-7	14	CAWSAGTGGYEQYF	TGTGCCTGGAGTGCCGGGACAGGGGGCTACGAGCAGTACTTC
TRBV7-2	TRBD2	-	TRBJ2-3	15	CASSLALGGADTQYF	TGTGCCAGCAGCTTAGCGTTGGGGGGGGCAGATACGCAGTATTTT
TRBV28	TRBD2	-	TRBJ2-1	17	CASSFPSGRSGYNEQFF	TGTGCCAGCAGTTTCCCTAGCGGGAGGTCCGGATACAATGAGCAGTTCTTC
TRBV5-6	TRBD2	-	TRBJ2-7	18	CASSLAFQAGGFSYEQYF	TGTGCCAGCAGCTTGGCTTTTCAAGCGGGAGGCTTCTCGTACGAGCAGTACTTC
TRBV5-1	-	-	TRBJ1-1	14	CASSQGQQNTEAFF	TGCGCCAGCAGCCAAGGACAGCAGAACACTGAAGCTTTCTTT
TRBV30	-	-	TRBJ1-2	13	CAWSNGLTDGYTF	TGTGCCTGGAGTAACGGACTCACGGATGGCTACACCTTC
TRBV6-1	-	-	TRBJ2-7	13	CASSGLLAYEQYF	TGTGCCAGCAGTGGACTACTGGCCTACGAGCAGTACTTC
TRBV4-1	-	-	TRBJ1-1	14	CASSQDSRGTEAFF	TGCGCCAGCAGCCAAGATAGTCGGGGGACTGAAGCTTTCTTT
TRBV6-6	TRBD1	once	TRBJ1-4	14	CASSYDRGYEKLFF	TGTGCCAGCAGTTACGACAGGGGTTATGAAAAACTGTTTTTT
TRBV6-5	-	-	TRBJ2-7	13	CASTSDSSYEQYF	TGTGCCAGCACCTCCGACAGTTCCTACGAGCAGTACTTC
TRBV5-1	-	-	TRBJ1-1	14	CASTPGDTNTEAFF	TGCGCCAGCACACCGGGGGATACGAACACTGAAGCTTTCTTT
TRBV19	-	-	TRBJ1-1	15	CASSERGYGFTEAFF	TGTGCCAGTAGTGAGAGAGGGTACGGGTTCACTGAAGCTTTCTTT
TRBV11-3	TRBD1	-	TRBJ1-3	16	CASSSPGQVSGNTIYF	TGTGCCAGCAGCTCCCCGGGACAGGTTTCTGGAAACACCATATATTTT
TRBV27	-	-	TRBJ2-6	16	CASRLNRDAGANVLTF	TGTGCCAGCAGACTTAACAGGGACGCTGGGGCCAACGTCCTGACTTTC
TRBV6-5	TRBD1	-	TRBJ1-2	14	CASSYSSGGRGYTF	TGTGCCAGCAGTTACTCGTCAGGGGGTCGTGGCTACACCTTC
TRBV13	-	once	TRBJ2-5	15	CASSLVPNSQETQYF	TGTGCCAGCAGCTTAGTCCCTAATTCACAAGAGACCCAGTACTTC
TRBV28	TRBD1	-	TRBJ2-4	12	CASNRGLDIQYF	TGTGCCAGCAACAGGGGGCTGGACATTCAGTACTTC
TRBV7-9	TRBD2	-	TRBJ2-1	14	CASIGTSGYNEQFF	TGTGCCAGCATCGGGACTAGCGGGTACAATGAGCAGTTCTTC
TRBV19	TRBD1	-	TRBJ1-1	14	CASTKGTVNTEAFF	TGTGCCAGTACCAAGGGGACAGTGAACACTGAAGCTTTCTTT
TRBV5-6	TRBD1	-	TRBJ2-1	15	CASSAHLDRANEQFF	TGTGCCAGCAGCGCGCACCTGGACAGGGCGAATGAGCAGTTCTTC
TRBV30	-	-	TRBJ1-4	13	CAWRGSGDEKLFF	TGTGCCTGGAGGGGGAGTGGGGATGAAAAACTGTTTTTT
TRBV7-8	TRBD2	-	TRBJ2-7	17	CASSLGTSAIGSYEQYF	TGTGCCAGCAGCTTAGGGACTAGCGCCATTGGCAGCTACGAGCAGTACTTC